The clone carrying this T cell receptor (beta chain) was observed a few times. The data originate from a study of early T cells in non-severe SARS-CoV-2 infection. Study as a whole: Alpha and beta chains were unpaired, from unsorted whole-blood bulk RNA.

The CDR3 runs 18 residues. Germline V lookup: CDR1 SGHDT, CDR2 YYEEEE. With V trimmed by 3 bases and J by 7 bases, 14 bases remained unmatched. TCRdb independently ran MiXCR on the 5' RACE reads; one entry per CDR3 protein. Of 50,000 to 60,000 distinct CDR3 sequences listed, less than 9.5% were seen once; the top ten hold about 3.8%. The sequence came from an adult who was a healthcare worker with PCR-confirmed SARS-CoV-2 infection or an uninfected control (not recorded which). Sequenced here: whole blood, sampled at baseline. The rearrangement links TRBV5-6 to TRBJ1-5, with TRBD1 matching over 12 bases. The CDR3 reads CASSYTVTGTGGRQPQHF. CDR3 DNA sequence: TGTGCCAGCAGCTACACAGTGACCGGGACAGGGGGCCGACAGCCCCAGCATTTT.